The present T cell receptor beta chain was sequenced within a study of somatic mutations in cytotoxic T cells in rheumatoid arthritis. This clone turned up a few times. Germline assignment: CDR1 MNHEY and CDR2 SMNVEV (reference sequence). The J segment lost 2 bases and the V segment lost 4 bases, leaving 9 bases of the junction unmatched. The CDR3 is made up of 16 amino acids. Some clones are missing from TCRdb's copy, which holds only in-frame ones; the method was immunoSEQ multiplex PCR. The sample lists tens of thousands of clones; about four fifths were seen once. The sample was CD8+ T cells sorted from blood. The receptor was isolated from a man aged 40-50 years in good health. The chain recombines TRBV27 with TRBJ2-7, with TRBD2 matching 9 bases. This CDR3 is CASSSQGLAGPYEQYF. The CDR3 DNA is TGTGCCAGCAGTTCCCAGGGGCTAGCGGGGCCCTACGAGCAGTACTTC.